Reported below is one T cell receptor (beta chain). What it binds is not known. TCR beta CDR3 sequences were amplified from RNA transcripts. The HTBI primer set was used in a first-round RT-PCR of the TCR CDR3. TCRdb processed the multiplex PCR reads anew with MiXCR; each CDR3 protein has one entry. The table has 700,000 to 950,000 distinct CDR3 sequences, about 35% seen once; the top ten hold around 30%. These data originate in a study of T cells in Graves' hyperthyroidism and ophthalmopathy. Trimming took 7 bases from V and 1 from J, leaving 10 bases between them. The CDR3 is 14 residues long. Stable Graves' hyperthyroidism meant no ophthalmopathy progression within 18 months. The PBMCs had their origin in approximately 10 ml of fresh peripheral blood. Study conclusions and caveats: Ophthalmopathy could be told apart from stable hyperthyroidism with a 13 V-J model.

This receptor was taken from a woman between 40 and 50 years old with Graves' hyperthyroidism. Sequencing was performed on blood. The V and J genes are TRBV12-3 or TRBV12-4 and TRBJ1-4; D is uncertain. The CDR3 DNA sequence: TGTGCCAGCACCCGGGCGGGAACTAATGAAAAACTGTTTTTT. Its translation: CASTRAGTNEKLFF.